A single TCR beta chain is shown here with its context. Its antigen is undetermined. This CDR3 is also generated by other DNA sequences in the sample. Sequenced by immunoSEQ multiplex PCR; TCRdb stores in-frame clones only, minus some. Here the sample spans 85,000 to 130,000 clones, approximately 91% being singletons. The CDR3 has 15 residues. V gave up 0 bases and J gave up 7 bases; unmatched junction bases: 6. Germline CDR1 reads KGHSH; CDR2 reads LQKENI. These data belong to a study of siplizumab effects on memory and regulatory T cells. Points from the study as a whole: Siplizumab caused a significant drop in alloreactive sequences traceable to unstimulated CD4+ memory cells. Mappable alloreactive CD4+ clones were on average approximately 70% Treg-derived with siplizumab, under 30% in controls.

The gene calls are TRBV18 and TRBJ2-7; TRBD2 agrees at 10 bases. Sequencing was performed on CD4+ T cells sorted from blood. The source of this sequence is a human donor in good health. Some clones in this sample may be carry-over from other donors' samples. For the CDR3, the DNA is TGTGCCAGCTCACCACCGAGCGGGAGGGCGGGGGAGCAGTACTTC. This sequence encodes CASSPPSGRAGEQYF.